The 16 T cell receptor beta chains below come from one sample, sequenced in a study of cytotoxic CD8 clonotypes in ibrutinib-treated CLL (dated by TCRdb to the early 2020s). The library was obtained by the immunoSEQ multiplex PCR assay. TCRdb retrieved this table from immuneACCESS and kept in-frame rearrangements only. Not all clones are present; in checked studies, unresolved V genes account for under half, and no reason is known for the remainder. Within this sample are around 24,000 clones, with 78% of them counted one time only. The ten largest clones take up around 8.1% of the sample. Sequenced here: PBMCs, sampled before ibrutinib treatment. The receptors come from a human donor with chronic lymphocytic leukemia.

The rearrangement joins TRBV18 to TRBJ2-1; 15 nucleotides line up with TRBD2. Per germline, CDR1 KGHSH and CDR2 LQKENI. The CDR3 is 20 amino acids. With 0 bases clipped from V and 7 bases from J, the junction kept 13 bases outside the gene matches. The CDR3 loop reads CASSPPGLAGGGGGGNEQFF. DNA of the CDR3: TGTGCCAGCTCACCACCGGGACTAGCGGGAGGAGGTGGAGGGGGAAATGAGCAGTTCTTC.

This clone was observed once. The J gene is TRBJ2-1, the V gene TRBV28; 8 bases line up with TRBD1. The CDR3 covers 14 residues. V shed 10 bases, J shed 2 bases, and the junction held 7 bases outside the gene matches. Germline CDR1 MDHEN, CDR2 SYDVKM. The CDR3 spells CANQTGAPYNEQFF. For the CDR3, the DNA is TGTGCCAACCAGACAGGGGCTCCCTACAATGAGCAGTTCTTC.

This clone was observed a handful of times. The V gene is TRBV28, the J gene TRBJ1-1; a possible D gene is TRBD1 (6 bases). The germline V gene has CDR1 MDHEN and CDR2 SYDVKM. Trimming cost V 7 bases and J 10 bases, with 16 bases left between them. The CDR3 spans 12 residues. Here the CDR3 reads CASTDGGLRAFF. The CDR3 DNA reads as TGTGCCAGCACAGATGGGGGGCTGAGAGCTTTCTTT.

The chain combines TRBV7-2 with TRBJ1-2; TRBD1 matches at 9 bases. Trimming removed 5 bases from V and 4 bases from J; junction bases left unmatched: 8. CDR3 length: 15 amino acids. Germline CDR1 SGHTA, CDR2 FQGNSA. The CDR3 sequence: CASSPGTGNPYGYTF. The CDR3 bases are TGTGCCAGCAGCCCCGGGACAGGGAACCCCTATGGCTACACCTTC.

The rearrangement links TRBV5-4 to TRBJ2-1, with D tentatively TRBD1 (5 bases). Per the germline V gene, CDR1 is SGHNT and CDR2 is YYREEE (reference sequence). The V gene lost 1 base and the J gene lost 7 bases, with 9 bases spanning the gap. This CDR3 is built from 13 residues. The CDR3 DNA is TGTGCCAGCAGCTTGCAGGGTTTGAATGAGCAGTTCTTC. Translating it yields CASSLQGLNEQFF.

This rearrangement joins TRBV12-5 to TRBJ2-2; D gene ambiguous. Trimming cost V 1 base and J 5 bases, with 8 bases left between them. CDR1 and CDR2 from the germline V gene are LGHNT and FRNRAP. There are 14 residues in the CDR3. CDR3 sequence (DNA): TGTGCTAGTGGTTTGGCGGGTGGGACCGGGGAGCTGTTTTTT. Translation: CASGLAGGTGELFF.

The genes are TRBV7-2 and TRBJ1-1, with D possibly matching TRBD1 (5 bases). CDR1 is SGHTA, CDR2 FQGNSA, per germline. The CDR3 length is 14 residues. The ends were cut back, 2 bases at V and 0 bases at J, with 7 bases in the middle. CDR3 bases: TGTGCCAGCAGCTTATCAGGGATGAACACTGAAGCTTTCTTT. Amino acid sequence: CASSLSGMNTEAFF.

This clone was picked up a small number of times. The V gene is TRBV18, the J gene TRBJ1-1; 9 nucleotides line up with TRBD1. This CDR3 comprises 15 residues. The ends lost 3 bases at V and 3 bases at J; junction bases unmatched: 5. Germline V gives CDR1 KGHSH, CDR2 LQKENI. CDR3 amino acids: CASSPGQGLHTEAFF. In nucleotides, the CDR3 is TGTGCCAGCTCACCGGGACAGGGTCTTCACACTGAAGCTTTCTTT.

The chain couples TRBV5-6 to TRBJ1-1; D is unresolved. CDR1 is SGHDT, CDR2 YYEEEE, per germline. The CDR3 has 16 residues. V lost 0 bases and J lost 0, with 12 bases in between. The CDR3 loop is CASSLAGRAMNTEAFF. CDR3 sequence (DNA): TGTGCCAGCAGCTTGGCCGGGCGAGCTATGAACACTGAAGCTTTCTTT. Filled out from reference TRBV5-6 and TRBJ1-1, the complete variable domain reads DAGVTQSPTHLIKTRGQQVTLRCSPKSGHDTVSWYQQALGQGPQFIFQYYEEEERQRGNFPDRFSGHQFPNYSSELNVNALLLGDSALYLCASSLAGRAMNTEAFFGQGTRLTVV.

CDR3 region: CASSFQPGQGTEAFF. The CDR3 coding sequence is TGTGCCAGCAGTTTTCAGCCCGGACAGGGCACTGAAGCTTTCTTT. The chain joins TRBV27 to TRBJ1-1; TRBD1 aligns across 8 bases. This CDR3 spans 15 amino acids. From germline, CDR1 is MNHEY and CDR2 SMNVEV (reference sequence). The V segment lost 3 bases and the J segment 4 bases; nucleotides outside the gene matches: 7.

This clone is a singleton in its sample. The chain is built from TRBV9 and TRBJ2-7; TRBD2 matches 12 bases. The trim removed 5 bases at V and 5 bases at J, leaving 5 bases unmatched. The CDR3 sequence is 14 residues long. Germline V lookup: CDR1 SGDLS, CDR2 YYNGEE. The CDR3 region is CASSLGLAGDEQYF. The CDR3 DNA reads TGTGCCAGCAGTCTGGGACTAGCGGGTGACGAGCAGTACTTC.

The chain has TRBV7-2 and TRBJ2-3; weak D call: TRBD2 (6 bases). Trimming shortened V by 1 base and J by 6 bases, and 11 bases separated the two germline ends. Looked up from germline, CDR1 is SGHTA and CDR2 is FQGNSA. CDR3 length: 14 residues. The chain's CDR3 is CASSLDGRGDTQYF. CDR3 sequence (DNA): TGTGCCAGCAGCTTAGACGGGAGAGGGGATACGCAGTATTTT.

V gene TRBV11-2 combines with J gene TRBJ2-1; no reliable D call. V dropped 0 bases and J dropped 4 bases, with 10 bases sitting between them. Germline loops: CDR1 SGHAT, CDR2 FQNNGV. The CDR3 has 15 amino acids. CDR3 sequence: CASSLERVPYNEQFF. Written as DNA, the CDR3 is TGTGCCAGCAGCTTAGAGAGAGTACCGTACAATGAGCAGTTCTTC.

The genes are TRBV4-2 and TRBJ2-1, with 12 bases lining up with TRBD2. The germline gives CDR1 LGHNA, CDR2 YNFKEQ. The junction had 2 bases not matched to a gene; V was cut back by 1 base and J by 4 bases. The CDR3 has 16 residues. DNA of the CDR3: TGTGCCAGCAGCCAAGTGACTAGCGGGAGTTACAATGAGCAGTTCTTC. This codes for CASSQVTSGSYNEQFF.

The CDR3 sequence: CASNNRGSSYNEQFF. The CDR3 DNA sequence: TGTGCCAGCAATAACAGGGGGAGCTCCTACAATGAGCAGTTCTTC. This chain connects TRBV28 to TRBJ2-1; TRBD1 matches 8 bases. Germline CDR1 is MDHEN and CDR2 is SYDVKM. The J segment lost 0 bases and the V segment lost 7 bases, leaving 5 bases of the junction unmatched. The CDR3 consists of 15 residues.

The chain couples TRBV28 to TRBJ1-5; the D gene is possibly TRBD1 (5 bases). V was trimmed by 6 bases and J by 3 bases, leaving 18 bases between them. CDR3 length equals 16 residues. Germline lookup yields CDR1 MDHEN and CDR2 SYDVKM. CDR3 in amino acids: CASSLGGLKNNQPQHF. In DNA, the CDR3 is TGTGCCAGCAGCCTGGGGGGATTGAAGAACAATCAGCCCCAGCATTTT. The full variable domain, with the rest looked up from reference TRBV28 and TRBJ1-5, is DVKVTQSSRYLVKRTGEKVFLECVQDMDHENMFWYRQDPGLGLRLIYFSYDVKMKEKGDIPEGYSVSREKKERFSLILESASTNQTSMYLCASSLGGLKNNQPQHFGDGTRLSIL.